These 31 T cell receptor beta chains came from one sample sequenced in a study of blood T cell repertoires in COVID-19. TCRdb keeps only in-frame clones here, not all; method: immunoSEQ multiplex PCR. The profile covers about 240,000 clones, with roughly four fifths appearing a single time and approximately 7.5% taken by the ten largest. The sequenced sample consisted of peripheral blood. Source of these receptors: a woman aged 80 or over with COVID-19, enrolled during active disease.

V is TRBV3-1 (or the pseudogene TRBV3-2) and J is TRBJ1-6, with 10 bases that match TRBD1. Germline loops: CDR1 LGHDT, CDR2 YNNKEL (reference sequence). V gave up 1 base and J gave up 5 bases; unmatched junction bases: 5. This CDR3 is 17 amino acids long. The CDR3 region is CASSQGRGQGNNSPLHF. As DNA, the CDR3 is TGTGCCAGCAGCCAAGGGAGGGGACAGGGGAATAATTCACCCCTCCACTTT.

In DNA, the CDR3 is TGTGCCAGCTCCAATTACTATGGCTACACCTTC. Translation: CASSNYYGYTF. The rearrangement links TRBV18 to TRBJ1-2; D gene uncertain. CDR3 length equals 11 residues. Trimming removed 6 bases from V and 3 bases from J, with 5 bases in between. The germline V gene encodes CDR1 KGHSH and CDR2 LQKENI.

This chain joins TRBV5-1 and TRBJ1-1; 8 nucleotides match TRBD1. With 3 bases clipped from V and 4 bases from J, the junction kept 5 bases outside the gene matches. This CDR3 has 14 residues. The germline CDR1 and CDR2 sequences are SGHRS and YFSETQ. CDR3 coding DNA: TGCGCCAGCAGCTACTACAGGGGGAGCACTGAAGCTTTCTTT. This gives the protein CASSYYRGSTEAFF.

This chain links TRBV11-2 with TRBJ1-6; D is unclear. The CDR3 consists of 13 residues. Trimming removed 5 bases at V and 8 bases at J, with 10 bases between. Looked up from germline, CDR1 is SGHAT and CDR2 is FQNNGV. CDR3 amino acids: CASSTGNDSPLHF. The DNA of the CDR3 is TGTGCCAGCAGCACCGGGAATGATTCACCCCTCCACTTT.

V gene TRBV2 combines with J gene TRBJ1-5; D is ambiguous. Trimming took 4 bases from V and 3 from J, leaving 10 bases between them. This CDR3 region has 14 residues. Looked up from germline, CDR1 is SNHLY and CDR2 is FYNNEI. The CDR3 loop is CASSAQRDNQPQHF. CDR3 DNA: TGTGCCAGCAGTGCCCAACGGGACAATCAGCCCCAGCATTTT. Combining the CDR3 with reference TRBV2 and TRBJ1-5 gives the whole variable domain EPEVTQTPSHQVTQMGQEVILRCVPISNHLYFYWYRQILGQKVEFLVSFYNNEISEKSEIFDDQFSVERPDGSNFTLKIRSTKLEDSAMYFCASSAQRDNQPQHFGDGTRLSIL.

The chain has TRBV19 and TRBJ1-1; no clear D gene. The V gene lost 6 bases and the J gene lost 7 bases, with 9 bases spanning the gap. Germline loops: CDR1 LNHDA, CDR2 SQIVND (reference sequence). CDR3 length: 11 residues. This chain's CDR3 is CASRERSEAFF. In nucleotides, the CDR3 is TGTGCCAGTAGAGAAAGGAGTGAAGCTTTCTTT.

CDR3 DNA: TGTGCCAGCAGTCCGCTAGCGGGAGCCCTTTACGAGCAGTACTTC. This sequence encodes CASSPLAGALYEQYF. V usage is TRBV27 and J usage is TRBJ2-7; 10 bases line up with TRBD2. The germline V gene encodes CDR1 MNHEY and CDR2 SMNVEV (reference sequence). V trimming: 5 bases; J trimming: 4 bases; junction bases outside the gene matches: 8. The CDR3 consists of 15 residues.

This chain uses TRBV11-1 with TRBJ2-7; TRBD1 aligns across 9 bases. CDR3 length: 14 amino acids. Germline V lookup: CDR1 SGHAT, CDR2 FQDESV (reference sequence). The ends lost 7 bases at V and 3 bases at J; junction bases unmatched: 7. CDR3 nucleotides: TGTGCCAGCATCCGTGGACAGGGGTTCTACGAGCAGTACTTC. This translates into CASIRGQGFYEQYF.

V gene TRBV30 combines with J gene TRBJ2-2; a weak D match, TRBD2 (5 bases). Deletions cut 7 bases from V and 7 bases from J, with 10 bases between. The CDR3 totals 11 residues. Germline V gene sequence: CDR1 GTSNPN, CDR2 SVGIG (reference sequence). The CDR3 nucleotides are TGTGCCTCGAGAGCGGTCGGGGAGCTGTTTTTT. Protein: CASRAVGELFF.

The chain recombines TRBV7-2 with TRBJ2-1; D remains unclear. The V end lost 1 base, the J end lost 0 bases, and 4 bases lay between the germline ends. The CDR3 is 14 residues long. The germline gives CDR1 SGHTA, CDR2 FQGNSA. CDR3 bases: TGTGCCAGCAGCTTAGAGAGCTCCTACAATGAGCAGTTCTTC. It yields the protein CASSLESSYNEQFF.

The chain combines TRBV6-5 with TRBJ2-1; D remains unclear. The germline CDR1 and CDR2 sequences are MNHEY and SVGAGI. V gave up 7 bases and J gave up 9 bases, with 19 bases separating them. CDR3 length: 14 amino acids. The DNA for the CDR3 is TGTGCCAGCAAAGTGGGTAGCCGGAGTACTGAGCAGTTCTTC. The encoded protein is CASKVGSRSTEQFF.

The CDR3 sequence: CASSTEQGNYGYTF. DNA for the CDR3: TGTGCCAGCAGTACCGAACAGGGTAACTATGGCTACACCTTC. V and J are TRBV2 and TRBJ1-2; D may be TRBD1 (6 bases). The V end was cut by 5 bases, the J end by 1 base, with 11 bases between. The CDR3 consists of 14 residues. CDR1 is SNHLY, CDR2 FYNNEI, per germline.

The chain uses TRBV5-5 and TRBJ1-1, with D possibly TRBD1 on 6 matching bases. Germline CDR1 is SGHKS and CDR2 is YYEKEE (reference sequence). V lost 4 bases to trimming and J lost 6 bases, with 10 bases between them. The CDR3 consists of 12 residues. The CDR3 region is CASSAGAAEAFF. In nucleotides, the CDR3 is TGTGCCAGCAGCGCAGGGGCCGCTGAAGCTTTCTTT.

The chain recombines TRBV7-9 with TRBJ2-7; D remains ambiguous. V shed 5 bases and J shed 1 base, with 9 bases lying between them. In germline, CDR1 is SEHNR, CDR2 FQNEAQ (reference sequence). CDR3 length: 13 residues. The CDR3 DNA sequence: TGTGCCAGCAGCGTAACACAATCCTACGAGCAGTACTTC. As protein: CASSVTQSYEQYF.

This chain uses TRBV29-1 with TRBJ2-5; TRBD2 matches at 7 bases. The trim removed 1 base at V and 6 bases at J, leaving 5 bases unmatched. CDR3 size: 13 residues. Germline V lookup: CDR1 SQVTM, CDR2 ANQGSEA. This CDR3 is CSVEGGGRKTQYF. Here the CDR3 DNA reads TGCAGCGTTGAAGGGGGGGGAAGAAAGACCCAGTACTTC.

The chain employs TRBV3-1 (or the pseudogene TRBV3-2) and TRBJ2-2; 11 bases are a match to TRBD2. Germline trimming cut 5 bases from V and 0 bases from J; bases unmatched to any gene: 14. Germline values: CDR1 LGHDT, CDR2 YNNKEL (reference sequence). There are 20 residues in the CDR3. The CDR3 protein is CASSTGRGTSGPSNTGELFF. The CDR3, as DNA: TGTGCCAGCAGCACGGGGAGGGGGACTAGCGGTCCTTCGAACACCGGGGAGCTGTTTTTT.

This chain uses TRBV5-8 with TRBJ2-7, with D uncertain. V lost 2 bases and J lost 7, with 13 bases in between. This CDR3 is built from 13 residues. Germline loops: CDR1 SGHTS, CDR2 YDEGEE. CDR3 in DNA: TGTGCCAGCAGCTTAAGTGGATCGAGGGAGCAGTACTTC. The encoded protein is CASSLSGSREQYF.

V is TRBV7-2 and J is TRBJ2-3; D is perhaps TRBD2 (6 bases). CDR1 is SGHTA and CDR2 is FQGNSA in the germline V gene. The CDR3 totals 16 residues. The V end lost 1 base, the J end lost 1 base, and 12 bases lay between the germline ends. This CDR3 reads CASSLERGGGTDTQYF. CDR3 bases: TGTGCCAGCAGCTTAGAGAGGGGAGGAGGCACAGATACGCAGTATTTT.

The genes are TRBV5-4 and TRBJ2-5; 13 bases line up with TRBD2. This CDR3 comprises 16 residues. Germline V gives CDR1 SGHNT, CDR2 YYREEE (reference sequence). The V and J ends lost 0 bases and 2 bases, in that order; junction bases with no gene match: 1. The CDR3 reads CASSLGTSGGQETQYF. CDR3 in DNA: TGTGCCAGCAGCTTGGGGACTAGCGGGGGTCAAGAGACCCAGTACTTC.

The chain recombines TRBV5-8 with TRBJ1-5; D gene ambiguous. The CDR3 is made up of 15 amino acids. Per the germline V gene, CDR1 is SGHTS and CDR2 is YDEGEE. V was pared by 1 base and J by 0 bases, with 8 bases between. The CDR3 DNA sequence: TGTGCCAGCAGCTTGCGGAGTTATAGCAATCAGCCCCAGCATTTT. Translation: CASSLRSYSNQPQHF. The full variable domain, in which reference TRBV5-8 and TRBJ1-5 provide the parts outside the CDR3, is EAGVTQSPTHLIKTRGQQATLRCSPISGHTSVYWYQQALGLGLQFLLWYDEGEERNRGNFPPRFSGRQFPNYSSELNVNALELEDSALYLCASSLRSYSNQPQHFGDGTRLSIL.

The chain combines TRBV20-1 with TRBJ1-5; D possibly corresponds to TRBD1 (5 bases). CDR1 DFQATT and CDR2 SNEGSKA come from the germline V gene (reference sequence). The CDR3 is 10 residues long. Trimming took off 7 bases at V and 9 bases at J, with 10 bases between the two ends. In DNA form, the CDR3 reads TGCAGTGGGGGGGAGAGGCCCCAGCATTTT. Amino acid sequence: CSGGERPQHF.

The chain has TRBV3-1 (or the pseudogene TRBV3-2) and TRBJ1-2; D call uncertain. The V gene's germline CDR1 is LGHDT and CDR2 YNNKEL (reference sequence). Trimming took 1 base from V and 0 from J, leaving 12 bases between them. This CDR3 contains 16 residues. The DNA for the CDR3 is TGTGCCAGCAGCCAAGCCCGATCGCGGTCTAACTATGGCTACACCTTC. Its protein is CASSQARSRSNYGYTF.

The V and J genes are TRBV18 and TRBJ2-2; D remains unclear. Germline V gives CDR1 KGHSH, CDR2 LQKENI. The V end lost 2 bases, the J end lost 1 base, and 8 bases lay between the germline ends. CDR3 length equals 15 residues. CDR3 region: CASSPVSLNTGELFF. In DNA, the CDR3 is TGTGCCAGCTCACCAGTTAGCCTGAACACCGGGGAGCTGTTTTTT. The full variable domain, in which reference TRBV18 and TRBJ2-2 provide the parts outside the CDR3, is NAGVMQNPRHLVRRRGQEARLRCSPMKGHSHVYWYRQLPEEGLKFMVYLQKENIIDESGMPKERFSAEFPKEGPSILRIQQVVRGDSAAYFCASSPVSLNTGELFFGEGSRLTVL.

V gene TRBV10-1 combines with J gene TRBJ1-1; D perhaps matches TRBD1 (5 bases). The CDR3 totals 13 residues. V was clipped by 6 bases and J by 3 bases, with 11 bases between them. Germline CDR1 is WNHNN and CDR2 is SYGVQD (reference sequence). The CDR3 is CASSRGEDTEAFF. CDR3 DNA sequence: TGCGCCAGCAGCCGAGGGGAGGACACTGAAGCTTTCTTT.

The rearrangement joins TRBV18 to TRBJ1-2; 9 bases are a match to TRBD1. Trimming cost V 4 bases and J 2 bases; bases outside gene matches: 5. Germline CDR1 is KGHSH and CDR2 is LQKENI. The CDR3 length is 15 residues. The CDR3 sequence: CASSQQGAVNYGYTF. DNA of the CDR3: TGTGCCAGCTCACAACAGGGGGCGGTAAACTATGGCTACACCTTC.

The rearrangement links TRBV4-2 to TRBJ2-5; D remains unclear. There are 13 residues in the CDR3. The ends were cut back, 3 bases at V and 3 bases at J, with 8 bases in the middle. CDR1 is LGHNA and CDR2 is YNFKEQ in the germline V gene. The chain's CDR3 is CASSQAKKETQYF. CDR3 nucleotides: TGTGCCAGCAGCCAGGCAAAGAAAGAGACCCAGTACTTC.

The gene calls are TRBV29-1 and TRBJ1-2; D may be TRBD1 (5 bases). Germline CDR1 SQVTM, CDR2 ANQGSEA. CDR3 length: 12 residues. V was clipped by 3 bases and J by 5 bases, with 10 bases between them. The CDR3 DNA reads TGCAGCGTTGACGGGGCGGGATATGGCTACACCTTC. Protein product: CSVDGAGYGYTF.

The J gene is TRBJ1-1, the V gene TRBV5-1, with TRBD1 matching over 7 bases. Unmatched junction bases numbered 9, after V lost 6 bases and J lost 1 base. The CDR3 runs 15 residues. Germline CDR1 reads SGHRS; CDR2 reads YFSETQ. The CDR3 reads CASTSSRTGNTEAFF. CDR3 DNA: TGCGCCAGCACCAGCTCCAGGACAGGGAACACTGAAGCTTTCTTT.

V usage is TRBV9 and J usage is TRBJ1-3; possible D gene TRBD1, 6 bases. Trimming pared 4 bases from V and 0 bases from J, leaving 26 bases between. Per the germline V gene, CDR1 is SGDLS and CDR2 is YYNGEE. This CDR3 is built from 20 residues. The CDR3 protein is CASSSQRGGGHLSSGNTIYF. CDR3 DNA sequence: TGTGCCAGCAGCTCTCAGAGGGGTGGGGGACACTTAAGCTCTGGAAACACCATATATTTT.

DNA for the CDR3: TGTGCCAGCAGCGCGGGACTAGCGGGGGGCCTATCCTACGAGCAGTACTTC. Translation: CASSAGLAGGLSYEQYF. The chain joins TRBV6-4 to TRBJ2-7; TRBD2 aligns across 15 bases. The V and J ends lost 6 bases and 1 base, in that order; junction bases with no gene match: 7. The CDR3 extends over 17 amino acids. Germline CDR1 and CDR2: MRHNA and SNTAGT.

The rearrangement uses TRBV29-1 and TRBJ1-1; 10 bases line up with TRBD1. The germline V gene encodes CDR1 SQVTM and CDR2 ANQGSEA. The length of the CDR3 is 14 residues. The V gene end was trimmed by 4 bases and the J gene end by 4 bases; junction bases not matched to a gene: 6. The CDR3 spells CSVAFRDRGTEAFF. For the CDR3, the DNA is TGCAGCGTTGCCTTCCGGGACAGGGGCACTGAAGCTTTCTTT. The complete variable domain, with remaining parts taken from reference TRBV29-1 and TRBJ1-1, reads SAVISQKPSRDICQRGTSLTIQCQVDSQVTMMFWYRQQPGQSLTLIATANQGSEATYESGFVIDKFPISRPNLTFSTLTVSNMSPEDSSIYLCSVAFRDRGTEAFFGQGTRLTVV.